The 26 T cell receptor beta chains given below trace back to one sample, sequenced in a study of shared clonotypes between healthy human individuals. This table comes from immunoSEQ multiplex PCR, and its TCRdb copy is limited to in-frame clones, with some not included. Here the sample spans 2 million to 2.5 million clones, approximately 96% being singletons. Sample: naive CD4+ T cells sorted from blood. Stated subset: CD45RA+ positively selected. These TCRs come from a young man in good health.

V usage is TRBV28 and J usage is TRBJ1-1; 8 bases line up with TRBD1. Germline CDR1 is MDHEN and CDR2 is SYDVKM. The CDR3 spans 15 residues. J gave up 1 base and V 4 bases, and 5 bases lay outside the gene matches. DNA for the CDR3: TGTGCCAGCAGTTCCATAGGGACAGGGAACACTGAAGCTTTCTTT. Amino acids: CASSSIGTGNTEAFF.

The CDR3 DNA is TGTGCCAGCAGTGCACGGACAGGGGGGAATGAAAAACTGTTTTTT. It encodes CASSARTGGNEKLFF. The rearrangement links TRBV6-1 to TRBJ1-4; 10 nucleotides line up with TRBD1. Trimming removed 4 bases from V and 5 bases from J; junction bases left unmatched: 4. The V gene's germline CDR1 is MNHNS and CDR2 SASEGT. The CDR3 spans 15 residues.

This clone was seen only a few times. This chain uses TRBV28 with TRBJ1-2; possibly TRBD1 for D (5 bases). CDR3 length equals 13 residues. Deletions cut 3 bases from V and 6 bases from J, with 11 bases between. Germline assignment: CDR1 MDHEN and CDR2 SYDVKM. The CDR3 loop reads CASSFPGYHGYTF. CDR3 nucleotide sequence: TGTGCCAGCAGTTTTCCAGGGTACCATGGCTACACCTTC.

The rearrangement uses TRBV5-1 and TRBJ1-6; D is unclear. The CDR3 runs 15 residues. V was trimmed by 0 bases and J by 8 bases, leaving 12 bases between them. Per germline, CDR1 SGHRS and CDR2 YFSETQ. The CDR3 reads CASSLDSRGHSPLHF. As DNA, the CDR3 is TGCGCCAGCAGCTTGGATAGTCGAGGGCATTCACCCCTCCACTTT.

The rearrangement joins TRBV7-9 to TRBJ1-4; 7 bases align to TRBD1. The length of the CDR3 is 18 residues. Germline V lookup: CDR1 SEHNR, CDR2 FQNEAQ (reference sequence). V lost 2 bases, J lost 0 bases, and 9 bases stayed unmatched. CDR3 protein: CASSLSSGGTATNEKLFF. CDR3 DNA sequence: TGTGCCAGCAGCTTAAGTTCCGGGGGGACAGCAACTAATGAAAAACTGTTTTTT.

This clone was picked up one time. V and J are TRBV25-1 and TRBJ2-3; D is possibly TRBD1 (6 bases). Trimming cost V 6 bases and J 6 bases, with 19 bases left between them. The CDR3 is 15 residues long. The germline V gene has CDR1 MGHDK and CDR2 SYGVNS. CDR3 DNA: TGTGCCAGCAGCTTCCCGGGGATAACAGGGGATACGCAGTATTTT. Its translation: CASSFPGITGDTQYF.

The chain carries TRBV5-1 and TRBJ2-5, with a possible D match to TRBD2 (5 bases). Germline CDR1 SGHRS, CDR2 YFSETQ. V was cut by 4 bases and J by 2 bases, with 15 bases left in between. The CDR3 extends over 15 amino acids. Written as DNA, the CDR3 is TGCGCCAGCAGCCCGGGCGGGTCGATTCAAGAGACCCAGTACTTC. The encoded protein is CASSPGGSIQETQYF.

V and J are TRBV5-4 and TRBJ2-1; D is perhaps TRBD1 (5 bases). Trimming cost V 4 bases and J 8 bases, with 7 bases left between them. This CDR3 comprises 11 residues. In germline, CDR1 is SGHNT, CDR2 YYREEE (reference sequence). CDR3 DNA: TGTGCCAGCAGCGGGGCGGATGAGCAGTTCTTC. It encodes CASSGADEQFF. Together with reference TRBV5-4 and TRBJ2-1, the CDR3 gives the full variable domain: ETGVTQSPTHLIKTRGQQVTLRCSSQSGHNTVSWYQQALGQGPQFIFQYYREEENGRGNFPPRFSGLQFPNYSSELNVNALELDDSALYLCASSGADEQFFGPGTRLTVL.

V and J are TRBV18 and TRBJ2-1; D is perhaps TRBD1 (5 bases). The CDR3 has 15 amino acids. Germline CDR1 reads KGHSH; CDR2 reads LQKENI. V shed 4 bases and J shed 0 bases, with 10 bases lying between them. The CDR3 DNA reads as TGTGCCAGCTCACTGGGGCTTAGCTCCTACAATGAGCAGTTCTTC. Translated: CASSLGLSSYNEQFF.

This sequence joins TRBV2 and TRBJ1-1; tentative D call: TRBD1 (5 bases). The V end lost 5 bases, the J end lost 10 bases, and 20 bases lay between the germline ends. The CDR3 covers 14 residues. The germline gives CDR1 SNHLY, CDR2 FYNNEI. This CDR3 reads CASSSGSGGVLAFF. The CDR3 bases are TGTGCCAGCAGTTCGGGTAGTGGGGGGGTTTTAGCTTTCTTT.

This clone has just one count. The chain is built from TRBV28 and TRBJ2-7, with a weak D call TRBD1 (6 bases). V dropped 8 bases and J dropped 2 bases, with 13 bases sitting between them. Per germline, CDR1 MDHEN and CDR2 SYDVKM. The CDR3 has 13 residues. The chain's CDR3 is CASGNRVPYEQYF. The DNA of the CDR3 is TGTGCCAGCGGCAACAGGGTACCCTACGAGCAGTACTTC. Full variable domain (rest looked up from reference TRBV28 and TRBJ2-7): DVKVTQSSRYLVKRTGEKVFLECVQDMDHENMFWYRQDPGLGLRLIYFSYDVKMKEKGDIPEGYSVSREKKERFSLILESASTNQTSMYLCASGNRVPYEQYFGPGTRLTVT.

As concerns this clone: Other DNA sequences in the sample encode the same CDR3. CDR3: CASSQQGTDTQYF. The CDR3 DNA follows: TGTGCCAGCAGCCAACAGGGGACAGATACGCAGTATTTT. The chain employs TRBV2 and TRBJ2-3; 7 positions agree with TRBD1. Germline V gives CDR1 SNHLY, CDR2 FYNNEI. V shed 6 bases, J shed 3 bases, and the junction held 3 bases outside the gene matches. This CDR3 has 13 residues.

V usage is TRBV18 and J usage is TRBJ2-5; possible D gene TRBD2, 5 bases. The CDR3 runs to 13 residues. With 4 bases removed from V and 7 bases from J, the gap between germline ends came to 13 bases. Looked up from germline, CDR1 is KGHSH and CDR2 is LQKENI. Here the CDR3 reads CASSLGSGWTQYF. CDR3 bases: TGTGCCAGCTCACTTGGGAGCGGCTGGACCCAGTACTTC.

The chain recombines TRBV19 with TRBJ1-2, with 7 bases identical to TRBD1. Germline V gives CDR1 LNHDA, CDR2 SQIVND (reference sequence). With V trimmed by 9 bases and J by 5 bases, 6 bases remained unmatched. CDR3 length: 12 residues. The CDR3 DNA is TGTGCCAGCCAGGCAGGGGGGTATGGCTACACCTTC. Protein: CASQAGGYGYTF.

V and J are TRBV5-1 and TRBJ2-1; D is undetermined. CDR1 and CDR2 from the germline V gene are SGHRS and YFSETQ. V was pared by 2 bases and J by 0 bases, with 9 bases between. The CDR3 spans 15 residues. In DNA, the CDR3 is TGCGCCAGCAGCTTTTTACGGAGCTCCTACAATGAGCAGTTCTTC. Its translation: CASSFLRSSYNEQFF.

This chain uses TRBV6-1 with TRBJ2-5; D gene uncertain. Trimming took 7 bases from V and 1 from J, leaving 13 bases between them. This CDR3 comprises 14 residues. Germline V lookup: CDR1 MNHNS, CDR2 SASEGT. The CDR3 sequence is CASNRHELQETQYF. CDR3 nucleotides: TGTGCCAGCAATCGACACGAACTCCAAGAGACCCAGTACTTC.

The V and J genes are TRBV7-9 and TRBJ2-7; 13 bases are a match to TRBD2. CDR3 length: 18 amino acids. Germline values: CDR1 SEHNR, CDR2 FQNEAQ (reference sequence). With 7 bases clipped from V and 0 bases from J, the junction kept 12 bases outside the gene matches. CDR3 sequence (DNA): TGTGCCAGCACCAGTTCCCCGGGACTAGCGGGAAGCTCCTACGAGCAGTACTTC. This gives the protein CASTSSPGLAGSSYEQYF.

This rearrangement joins TRBV7-3 to TRBJ1-1, with TRBD1 identical over 7 bases. The J segment lost 5 bases and the V segment lost 4 bases, leaving 4 bases of the junction unmatched. Germline V lookup: CDR1 SGHTA, CDR2 FQGTGA. The CDR3 has 13 residues. Here the CDR3 DNA reads TGTGCCAGCAGCTGGTCCAGGGGGACTGAAGCTTTCTTT. This codes for CASSWSRGTEAFF.

The CDR3 protein is CASSDPGQGASLEKLFF. The CDR3, as DNA: TGTGCCAGCAGTGATCCGGGACAGGGGGCATCTTTGGAAAAACTGTTTTTT. The chain has TRBV6-1 and TRBJ1-4; 12 nucleotides agree with TRBD1. The CDR3 is made up of 17 amino acids. CDR1 and CDR2 from the germline V gene are MNHNS and SASEGT. The J segment lost 8 bases and the V segment lost 3 bases, leaving 10 bases of the junction unmatched.

The J gene is TRBJ2-7, the V gene TRBV29-1, with D perhaps matching TRBD2 (5 bases). Germline CDR1 SQVTM, CDR2 ANQGSEA. This CDR3 spans 12 amino acids. The V and J ends lost 4 bases and 6 bases respectively, with 13 bases between them. DNA for the CDR3: TGCAGCGTTGGGGTACTAGAGTTCGAGCAGTACTTC. Protein product: CSVGVLEFEQYF.

The rearrangement links TRBV7-2 to TRBJ2-7, with D possibly being TRBD1 (6 bases). CDR3 length: 14 amino acids. Germline V gene lookup returns CDR1 SGHTA and CDR2 FQGNSA. With 2 bases removed from V and 2 bases from J, the gap between germline ends came to 10 bases. The CDR3 DNA follows: TGTGCCAGCAGCTTAAGTACAGGGCCCTACGAGCAGTACTTC. It encodes CASSLSTGPYEQYF.

V is TRBV10-3 and J is TRBJ2-2; tentative D call: TRBD2 (5 bases). The length of the CDR3 is 13 residues. Germline V lookup: CDR1 ENHRY, CDR2 SYGVKD. V was clipped by 3 bases and J by 5 bases, with 7 bases between them. DNA of the CDR3: TGTGCCATCAGTGACGAGGGAACCGGGGAGCTGTTTTTT. It is translated as CAISDEGTGELFF.

As to this clone: This same CDR3 is encoded by further DNA sequences in the sample. The CDR3 DNA follows: TGTGCCAGCTCACCCGGAGAAAACTATGGCTACACCTTC. It specifies CASSPGENYGYTF. This chain uses TRBV18 with TRBJ1-2; the D is unclear. Looked up from germline, CDR1 is KGHSH and CDR2 is LQKENI. V lost 3 bases and J lost 2, with 7 bases in between. The CDR3 has 13 residues.

As to this clone: Other DNA variants within this sample encode the same CDR3. The V gene is TRBV28, the J gene TRBJ1-1, with D uncertain. The CDR3 extends over 15 amino acids. Germline V gene lookup returns CDR1 MDHEN and CDR2 SYDVKM. Trimming removed 4 bases at V and 0 bases at J, with 12 bases between. This chain's CDR3 is CASSSPTGMNTEAFF. CDR3 DNA sequence: TGTGCCAGCAGTTCCCCGACGGGGATGAACACTGAAGCTTTCTTT.

Turning to this clone: A read error may produce the germline difference seen at one junction end. This chain connects TRBV7-7 to TRBJ2-1; weak D call: TRBD2 (5 bases). Germline assignment: CDR1 SSHAT and CDR2 FNYEAQ (reference sequence). The CDR3 covers 15 residues. The CDR3 protein is CASSLIEGVHNEQFF. CDR3 nucleotide sequence: TGTGCTAGCAGCTTAATTGAGGGAGTACACAATGAGCAGTTCTTC.

This chain connects TRBV2 to TRBJ2-3; 8 bases agree with TRBD1. Germline-derived CDR1 and CDR2 are SNHLY and FYNNEI. J lost 9 bases, V lost 10 bases, and 18 bases had no gene match. The CDR3 runs 15 residues. The CDR3 DNA sequence: TGTGCCACCAAATCTCTAGCAGGGGGCGCTGAGACGCAGTATTTT. Its translation is CATKSLAGGAETQYF.